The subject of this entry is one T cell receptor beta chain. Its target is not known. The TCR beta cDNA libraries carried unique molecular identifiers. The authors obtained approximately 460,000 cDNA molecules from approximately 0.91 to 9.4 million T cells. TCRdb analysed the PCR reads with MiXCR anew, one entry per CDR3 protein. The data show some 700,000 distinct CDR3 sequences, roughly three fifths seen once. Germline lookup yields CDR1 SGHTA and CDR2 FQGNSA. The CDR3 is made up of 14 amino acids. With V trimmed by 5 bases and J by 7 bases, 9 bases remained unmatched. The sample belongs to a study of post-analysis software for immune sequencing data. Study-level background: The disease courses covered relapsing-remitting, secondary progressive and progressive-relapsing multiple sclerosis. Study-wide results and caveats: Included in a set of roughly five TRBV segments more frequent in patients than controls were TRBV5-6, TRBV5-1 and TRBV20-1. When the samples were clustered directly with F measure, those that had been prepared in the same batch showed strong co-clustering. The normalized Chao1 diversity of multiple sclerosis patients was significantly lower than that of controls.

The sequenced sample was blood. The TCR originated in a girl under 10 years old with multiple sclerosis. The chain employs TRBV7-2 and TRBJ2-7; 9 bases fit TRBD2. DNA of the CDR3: TGTGCCAGCAGCCGAGCCGGACTAGCGCGTGAGCAGTACTTC. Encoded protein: CASSRAGLAREQYF.